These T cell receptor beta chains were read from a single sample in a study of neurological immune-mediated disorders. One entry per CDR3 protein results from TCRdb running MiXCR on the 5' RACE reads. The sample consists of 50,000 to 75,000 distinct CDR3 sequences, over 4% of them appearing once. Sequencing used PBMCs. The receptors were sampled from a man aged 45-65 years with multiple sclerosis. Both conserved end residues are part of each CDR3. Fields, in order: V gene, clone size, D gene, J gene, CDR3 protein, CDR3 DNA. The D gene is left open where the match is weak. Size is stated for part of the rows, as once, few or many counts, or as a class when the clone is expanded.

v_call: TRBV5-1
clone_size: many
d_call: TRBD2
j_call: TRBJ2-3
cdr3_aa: CASMAGGASDTQYF
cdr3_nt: TGCGCCAGCATGGCCGGGGGGGCTTCAGATACGCAGTATTTT

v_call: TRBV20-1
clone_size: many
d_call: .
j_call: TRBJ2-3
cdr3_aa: CSAREQGGADTQYF
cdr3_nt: TGCAGTGCTAGAGAACAGGGAGGTGCAGATACGCAGTATTTT

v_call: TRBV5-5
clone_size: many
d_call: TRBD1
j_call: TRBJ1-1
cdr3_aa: CASSGTGGFNTEAFF
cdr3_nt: TGTGCCAGCAGCGGGACAGGGGGCTTTAACACTGAAGCTTTCTTT

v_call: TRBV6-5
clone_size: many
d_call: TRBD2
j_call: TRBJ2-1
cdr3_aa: CASSYSQPTSGYHNEQFF
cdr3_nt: TGTGCCAGCAGTTACTCCCAGCCTACTAGCGGGTACCACAATGAGCAGTTCTTC

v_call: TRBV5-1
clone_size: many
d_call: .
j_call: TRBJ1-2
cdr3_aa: CASSSWTRPNYGYTF
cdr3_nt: TGCGCCAGCAGCTCCTGGACAAGGCCTAACTATGGCTACACCTTC

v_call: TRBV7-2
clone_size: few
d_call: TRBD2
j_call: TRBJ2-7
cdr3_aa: CASSFSGGAYEQYF
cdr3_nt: TGTGCCAGCAGCTTTAGCGGGGGGGCCTACGAGCAGTACTTC

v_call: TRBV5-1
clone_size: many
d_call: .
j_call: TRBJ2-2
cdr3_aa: CARSGPVNTGELFF
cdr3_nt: TGCGCCAGATCTGGTCCCGTCAACACCGGGGAGCTGTTTTTT

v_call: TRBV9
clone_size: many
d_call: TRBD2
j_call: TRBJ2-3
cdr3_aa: CASSGRGRGAADTQYF
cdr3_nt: TGTGCCAGCAGCGGGCGTGGGCGGGGGGCCGCGGATACGCAGTATTTT

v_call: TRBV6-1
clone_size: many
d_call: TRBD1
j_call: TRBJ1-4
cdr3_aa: CASTPQGAMINEKLFF
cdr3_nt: TGTGCCAGCACACCCCAGGGGGCGATGATTAATGAAAAACTGTTTTTT

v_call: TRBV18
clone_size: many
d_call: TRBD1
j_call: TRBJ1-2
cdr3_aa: CASSPGQTYGYTF
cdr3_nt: TGTGCCAGCTCGCCGGGACAGACCTATGGCTACACCTTC

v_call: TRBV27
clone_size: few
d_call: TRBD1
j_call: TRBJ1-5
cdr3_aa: CASRPGTGLSNQPQNF
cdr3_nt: TGTGCCAGCAGACCAGGGACAGGACTTAGCAATCAGCCCCAGAATTTT

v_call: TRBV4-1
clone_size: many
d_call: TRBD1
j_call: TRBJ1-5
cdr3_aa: CASSQAPNARTGPNQPQHF
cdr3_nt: TGCGCCAGCAGCCAAGCGCCCAACGCACGGACAGGTCCTAATCAGCCCCAGCATTTT

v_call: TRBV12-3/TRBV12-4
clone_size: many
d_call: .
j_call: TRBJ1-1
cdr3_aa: CASSPGWTEAFF
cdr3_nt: TGTGCCAGCAGCCCCGGTTGGACTGAAGCTTTCTTT

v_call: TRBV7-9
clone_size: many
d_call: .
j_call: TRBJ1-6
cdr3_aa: CASSLAGHPIIQPLNF
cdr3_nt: TGTGCCAGCAGCTTAGCCGGGCATCCTATAATTCAACCCCTCAACTTT

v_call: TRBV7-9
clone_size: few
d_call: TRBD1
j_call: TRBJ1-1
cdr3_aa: CASSLGQGLFENTEAFF
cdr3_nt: TGTGCCAGCAGCCTCGGACAGGGGCTTTTTGAGAACACTGAAGCTTTCTTT

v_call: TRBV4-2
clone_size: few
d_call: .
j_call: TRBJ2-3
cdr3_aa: CASSQGDGGTQYF
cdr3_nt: TGTGCCAGCAGCCAAGGGGACGGTGGGACGCAGTATTTT

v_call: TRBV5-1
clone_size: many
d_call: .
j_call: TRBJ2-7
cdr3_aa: CASSLDRSSYEQYF
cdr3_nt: TGCGCCAGCAGCTTGGATAGGAGCTCCTACGAGCAGTACTTC

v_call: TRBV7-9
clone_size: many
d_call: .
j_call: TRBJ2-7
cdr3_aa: CASSPDRFWEQYF
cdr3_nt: TGTGCCAGCAGCCCTGACAGGTTTTGGGAGCAGTACTTC

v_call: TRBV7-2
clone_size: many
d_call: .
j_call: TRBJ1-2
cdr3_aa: CASTLRRLNNYGYTF
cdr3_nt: TGTGCCAGCACTTTACGGAGACTGAACAACTATGGCTACACCTTC

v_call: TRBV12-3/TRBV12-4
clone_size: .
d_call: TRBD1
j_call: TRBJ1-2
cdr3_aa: CASSPSGTGGYGYTF
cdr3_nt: TGTGCCAGCAGTCCCTCCGGGACAGGGGGATATGGCTACACCTTC

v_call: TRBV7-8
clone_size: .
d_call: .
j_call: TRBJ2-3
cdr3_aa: CASSLGYAGQSTDTQYF
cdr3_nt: TGTGCCAGCAGCTTAGGGTATGCGGGGCAAAGCACAGATACGCAGTATTTT

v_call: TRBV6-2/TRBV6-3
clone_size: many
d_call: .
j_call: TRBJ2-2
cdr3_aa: CASTWDVYTGELFF
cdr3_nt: TGTGCCAGCACCTGGGACGTCTACACCGGGGAGCTGTTTTTT

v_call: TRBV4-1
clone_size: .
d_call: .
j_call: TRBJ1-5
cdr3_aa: CASSQETGINQPQHF
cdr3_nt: TGCGCCAGCAGCCAAGAGACAGGAATAAATCAGCCCCAGCATTTT

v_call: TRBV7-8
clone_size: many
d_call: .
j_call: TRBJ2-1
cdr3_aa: CASSNRLGGNEQFF
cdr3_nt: TGTGCCAGCAGCAACCGACTAGGGGGCAATGAGCAGTTCTTC

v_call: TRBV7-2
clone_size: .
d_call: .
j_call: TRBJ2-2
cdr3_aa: CASSGSLRQARSGELFF
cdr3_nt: TGTGCCAGCAGCGGATCTTTGAGACAGGCAAGATCAGGGGAGCTGTTTTTT

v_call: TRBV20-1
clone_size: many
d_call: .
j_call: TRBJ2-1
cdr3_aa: CSATSGAGLYNEQFF
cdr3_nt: TGCAGTGCTACCTCGGGGGCGGGTTTATACAATGAGCAGTTCTTC

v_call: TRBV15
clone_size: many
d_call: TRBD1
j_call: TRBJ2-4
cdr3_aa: CATSAGQGASKNIQYF
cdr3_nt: TGTGCCACCAGTGCCGGACAGGGGGCTTCCAAAAACATTCAGTACTTC

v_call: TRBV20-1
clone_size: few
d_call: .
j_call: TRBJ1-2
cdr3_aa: CSARGEKSYGYTF
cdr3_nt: TGCAGTGCTAGAGGAGAAAAATCCTATGGCTACACCTTC

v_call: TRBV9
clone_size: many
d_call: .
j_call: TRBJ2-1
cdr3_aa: CASSSPWVSNEQFF
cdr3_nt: TGTGCCAGCAGCTCCCCCTGGGTCTCCAATGAGCAGTTCTTC

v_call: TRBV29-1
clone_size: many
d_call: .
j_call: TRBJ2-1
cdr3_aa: CSVRGGVDEQFF
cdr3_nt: TGCAGCGTTCGAGGGGGGGTGGATGAGCAGTTCTTC

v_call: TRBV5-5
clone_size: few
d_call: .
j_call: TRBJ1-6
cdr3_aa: CASSWDWSSYNSPLNF
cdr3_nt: TGTGCCAGCAGTTGGGACTGGAGCTCCTATAATTCACCCCTCAACTTT

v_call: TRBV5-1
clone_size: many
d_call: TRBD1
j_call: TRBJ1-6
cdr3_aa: CASSLAITGGSPLNF
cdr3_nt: TGCGCCAGCAGCTTGGCAATCACAGGGGGCTCACCCCTCAACTTT

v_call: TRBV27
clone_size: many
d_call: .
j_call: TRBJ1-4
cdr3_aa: CASSSTGWGVGEKLFF
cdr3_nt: TGTGCCAGCAGTTCGACCGGGTGGGGCGTTGGAGAAAAACTGTTTTTT

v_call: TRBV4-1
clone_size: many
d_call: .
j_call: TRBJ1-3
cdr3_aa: CASSSPGQTSGNTIYF
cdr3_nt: TGCGCCAGCAGCTCCCCCGGACAGACCTCTGGAAACACCATATATTTT

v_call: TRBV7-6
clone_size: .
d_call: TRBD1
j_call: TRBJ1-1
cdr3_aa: CASSHREGANTEAFF
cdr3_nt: TGTGCCAGCAGCCACCGAGAGGGGGCGAACACTGAAGCTTTCTTT

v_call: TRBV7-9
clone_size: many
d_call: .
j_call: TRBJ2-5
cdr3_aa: CASSLSIFQETQYF
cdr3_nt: TGTGCCAGCAGCTTATCCATTTTTCAAGAGACCCAGTACTTC

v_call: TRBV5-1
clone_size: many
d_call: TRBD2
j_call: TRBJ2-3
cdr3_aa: CASSTSGGAGTDTQYF
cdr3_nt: TGCGCCAGCAGCACCTCCGGGGGGGCTGGCACAGATACGCAGTATTTT

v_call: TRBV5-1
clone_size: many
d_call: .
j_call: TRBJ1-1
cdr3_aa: CASSSRGWSEAFF
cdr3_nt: TGCGCCAGCAGCTCCAGGGGTTGGTCAGAAGCTTTCTTT

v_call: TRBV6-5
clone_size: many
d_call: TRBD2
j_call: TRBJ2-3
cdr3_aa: CASSYSVWGLDQRRTQYF
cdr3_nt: TGTGCCAGCAGTTATTCGGTGTGGGGACTAGATCAACGAAGGACGCAGTATTTT

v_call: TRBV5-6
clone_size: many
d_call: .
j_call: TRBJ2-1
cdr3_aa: CASSLERGGAGVF
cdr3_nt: TGTGCCAGCAGCTTGGAAAGGGGAGGGGCAGGGGTCTTC

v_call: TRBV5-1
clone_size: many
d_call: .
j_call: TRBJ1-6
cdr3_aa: CASSPGSGRENSPLHF
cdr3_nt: TGCGCCAGCAGCCCGGGCTCGGGACGGGAGAATTCACCCCTCCACTTT

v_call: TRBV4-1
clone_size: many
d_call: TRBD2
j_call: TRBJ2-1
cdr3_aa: CASSLEPGLAGGRGEFF
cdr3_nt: TGCGCCAGCAGCCTTGAACCCGGACTAGCGGGGGGCCGGGGAGAGTTCTTC

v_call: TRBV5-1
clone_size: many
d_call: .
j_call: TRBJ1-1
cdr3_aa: CASSSSGTPGNTEAFF
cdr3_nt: TGCGCCAGCAGCTCCTCCGGGACACCGGGGAACACTGAAGCTTTCTTT

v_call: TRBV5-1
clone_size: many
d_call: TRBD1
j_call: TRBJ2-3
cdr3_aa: CASSLWGQASRDTQYF
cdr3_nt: TGCGCCAGCAGCTTGTGGGGACAGGCCTCCAGGGATACGCAGTATTTT

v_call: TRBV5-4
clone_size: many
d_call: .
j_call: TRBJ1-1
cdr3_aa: CASSLAKLGLGTEAFF
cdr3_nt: TGTGCCAGCAGCTTGGCCAAGCTAGGGTTGGGGACTGAAGCTTTCTTT

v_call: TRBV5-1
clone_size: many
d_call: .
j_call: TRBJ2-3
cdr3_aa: CASGNGGLDTQYF
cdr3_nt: TGCGCCAGCGGAAATGGGGGCTTAGATACGCAGTATTTT

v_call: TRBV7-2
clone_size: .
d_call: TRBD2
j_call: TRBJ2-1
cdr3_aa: CASSPRTSGGVNEQFF
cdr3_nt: TGTGCCAGCAGCCCACGGACTAGCGGGGGGGTCAATGAGCAGTTCTTC

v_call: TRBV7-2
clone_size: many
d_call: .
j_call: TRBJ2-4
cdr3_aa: CASSPAGEALAKNIQYF
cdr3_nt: TGTGCCAGCAGCCCGGCAGGGGAAGCTCTAGCCAAAAACATTCAGTACTTC

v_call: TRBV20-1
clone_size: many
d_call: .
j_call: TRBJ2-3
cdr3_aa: CSAKHTKFLSLGGADTQYF
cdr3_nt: TGCAGTGCTAAACACACAAAATTTCTCTCTCTGGGGGGAGCAGATACGCAGTATTTT

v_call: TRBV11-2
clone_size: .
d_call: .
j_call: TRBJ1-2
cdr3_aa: CASSLDSRTHYGYTF
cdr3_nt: TGTGCCAGCAGCTTAGATTCGCGAACCCATTATGGCTACACCTTC

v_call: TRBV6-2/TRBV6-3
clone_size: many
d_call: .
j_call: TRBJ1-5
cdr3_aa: CASSYSLRLGVVHF
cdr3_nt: TGTGCCAGCAGTTATAGCCTTCGGCTGGGCGTCGTGCATTTT